The rows below give T cell receptor beta chains drawn from one sample of a study of response to subunit inactivated influenza vaccine. TCRdb processed the RT-PCR reads anew with MiXCR; each CDR3 protein has one entry. Among roughly 650,000 distinct CDR3 sequences listed, less than 20% were seen once. Specimen: PBMCs from blood, collected 12 days after vaccination. All receptors come from a man aged 50-59 years who received an inactivated influenza vaccine. Each CDR3 is given with its conserved first and last residue. A D gene is named only where the DNA matches it firmly. Part of the rows lack a size; the others show once, few, many or a class for expanded clones.

j_gene | d_gene | v_gene | abundance | CDR3aa | CDR3nt
TRBJ2-5 | TRBD2 | TRBV9 | - | CASSIAGGPLETQYF | TGTGCCAGCAGCATCGCGGGAGGGCCGTTGGAGACCCAGTACTTC
TRBJ2-7 | TRBD1 | TRBV29-1 | - | CSVETWDRGKEQYF | TGCAGCGTTGAAACCTGGGACAGGGGTAAAGAGCAGTACTTC
TRBJ1-5 | TRBD1 | TRBV7-9 | - | CASIGTGNQPQHF | TGTGCCAGCATAGGGACAGGGAATCAGCCCCAGCATTTT
TRBJ2-2 | - | TRBV11-2 | - | CASSRLRGNTGELFF | TGTGCCAGCAGCCGACTTCGAGGGAACACCGGGGAGCTGTTTTTT
TRBJ2-7 | - | TRBV20-1 | many | CSAPQLQGIYEQYF | TGCAGTGCTCCCCAGCTACAGGGAATCTACGAGCAGTACTTC
TRBJ2-3 | TRBD2 | TRBV19 | - | CASKIEAGETDTQYF | TGTGCCAGTAAGATCGAAGCGGGAGAGACAGATACGCAGTATTTT
TRBJ2-7 | TRBD2 | TRBV14 | few | CASSQDLSQRGVPSFSYEQYF | TGTGCCAGCAGCCAAGACCTCTCCCAGCGGGGGGTTCCCTCTTTCTCCTACGAGCAGTACTTC
TRBJ1-6 | - | TRBV5-6 | few | CASRLRAFGSPLHF | TGTGCCAGCAGACTTAGAGCCTTCGGATCACCCCTCCACTTT
TRBJ1-1 | - | TRBV4-1 | - | CASSQGRLGDTEAFF | TGCGCCAGCAGCCAGGGGAGGCTAGGAGACACTGAAGCTTTCTTT
TRBJ1-1 | - | TRBV3-1 | - | CASSQVSAGEAFF | TGTGCCAGCAGCCAAGTCTCCGCGGGTGAAGCTTTCTTT
TRBJ1-6 | - | TRBV11-1 | - | CASSLRQIFSSYNSPLHF | TGTGCCAGCAGCTTACGACAGATCTTCAGCTCCTATAATTCACCCCTCCACTTT
TRBJ2-7 | - | TRBV3-1 | few | CASSNRPREQYF | TGTGCCAGCAGCAACAGGCCTCGTGAGCAGTACTTC
TRBJ1-2 | - | TRBV25-1 | - | CASSEDPRTAGYTF | TGTGCCAGCAGTGAAGATCCCCGGACCGCAGGCTACACCTTC
TRBJ2-1 | TRBD1 | TRBV6-1 | many | CASSGGTGGGLDEQFF | TGTGCCAGCAGTGGGGGGACAGGGGGAGGTCTTGATGAGCAGTTCTTC
TRBJ1-4 | - | TRBV20-1 | few | CSASPIPATNEKLFF | TGCAGTGCTTCTCCAATCCCGGCAACTAATGAAAAACTGTTTTTT
TRBJ2-1 | - | TRBV25-1 | - | CASSGGTQLQFF | TGTGCCAGCAGTGGGGGGACCCAATTGCAGTTCTTC
TRBJ2-1 | TRBD2 | TRBV4-3 | few | CASSQDLGSSGGAEGEQFF | TGCGCCAGCAGCCAGGATCTAGGGAGTAGCGGGGGGGCCGAGGGTGAGCAGTTCTTC
TRBJ1-6 | - | TRBV5-1 | - | CASSSTGRDNSPLHF | TGCGCCAGCAGCTCCACGGGACGGGATAATTCACCCCTCCACTTT
TRBJ2-1 | - | TRBV27 | few | CASSSGLGRYNEQFF | TGTGCCAGCAGTTCAGGATTGGGAAGGTACAATGAGCAGTTCTTC
TRBJ2-3 | TRBD2 | TRBV6-2/TRBV6-3 | - | CASSYSQGLAGTDTQYF | TGTGCCAGCAGTTACTCCCAGGGACTAGCGGGCACAGATACGCAGTATTTT